The rows below give T cell receptor beta chains drawn from one sample of a study of shared clonotypes between healthy human individuals. Repertoires were generated with immunoSEQ multiplex PCR, while TCRdb's copy carries only in-frame clones and drops some. The repertoire holds roughly 2.5 million clones, with 90% to 95% as singletons. The sample taken for sequencing was naive CD4+ T cells sorted from blood. Receptors were obtained from a man between 18 and 35 years old in good health. CDR3s include the opening cysteine and the closing phenylalanine or tryptophan. D genes are given only for firm matches. Only some rows state a clone size, as once, few, many or a class for expanded clones.

j_call | d_call | clone_size | v_call | cdr3_aa | cdr3_nt
TRBJ2-5 | - | - | TRBV5-6 | CASSLALVQETQYF | TGTGCCAGCAGCTTGGCCCTGGTACAAGAGACCCAGTACTTC
TRBJ2-3 | - | - | TRBV9 | CASGPGDTQYF | TGTGCCAGCGGTCCGGGAGATACGCAGTATTTT
TRBJ1-5 | - | - | TRBV18 | CASSLDSNQPQHF | TGTGCCAGCTCTCTCGACAGTAATCAGCCCCAGCATTTT
TRBJ2-7 | - | - | TRBV6-1 | CASSEADWTYEQYF | TGTGCCAGCAGTGAAGCTGACTGGACCTACGAGCAGTACTTC
TRBJ1-4 | - | - | TRBV6-5 | CASSALDGEKLFF | TGTGCCAGCAGTGCTCTAGACGGTGAAAAACTGTTTTTT
TRBJ1-2 | TRBD1 | - | TRBV10-3 | CAISDVKPGQTNYGYTF | TGTGCCATCAGTGACGTAAAACCGGGACAGACTAACTATGGCTACACCTTC
TRBJ2-5 | TRBD1 | - | TRBV6-4 | CASSPGQGETQYF | TGTGCCAGCAGTCCCGGACAGGGGGAGACCCAGTACTTC
TRBJ1-2 | TRBD1 | - | TRBV29-1 | CSAAPGTGMNGYTF | TGCAGCGCGGCTCCCGGGACAGGGATGAATGGCTACACCTTC
TRBJ2-7 | TRBD2 | - | TRBV7-2 | CASSARGTSGLSYEQYF | TGTGCCAGCAGCGCACGCGGGACTAGCGGGCTTTCCTACGAGCAGTACTTC
TRBJ2-7 | TRBD2 | once | TRBV10-3 | CAISEGASGRAEQYF | TGTGCCATCAGTGAGGGTGCTAGCGGGAGGGCCGAGCAGTACTTC
TRBJ1-6 | - | few | TRBV10-1 | CASSESLGLGSPLHF | TGCGCCAGCAGTGAATCGTTAGGGCTTGGGTCACCCCTCCACTTT
TRBJ1-6 | - | few | TRBV18 | CASSLMTDNSPLHF | TGTGCCAGCTCACTTATGACAGATAATTCACCCCTCCACTTT
TRBJ2-1 | TRBD2 | once | TRBV9 | CASSPWTSGRTSYNEQFF | TGTGCCAGCAGCCCCTGGACTAGCGGGCGTACATCCTACAATGAGCAGTTCTTC
TRBJ2-1 | - | once | TRBV4-3 | CASSQVASSYNEQFF | TGCGCCAGCAGCCAAGTAGCGAGCTCCTACAATGAGCAGTTCTTC
TRBJ2-2 | - | - | TRBV6-6 | CASSGIAAGELFF | TGTGCCAGCAGTGGGATCGCAGCGGGGGAGCTGTTTTTT
TRBJ2-2 | TRBD1 | once | TRBV5-1 | CASSFGTGIETGELFF | TGCGCCAGCAGCTTTGGGACAGGGATAGAAACCGGGGAGCTGTTTTTT
TRBJ1-5 | - | - | TRBV19 | CASSILFFQPQHF | TGTGCCAGTAGTATCCTCTTTTTTCAGCCCCAGCATTTT
TRBJ1-1 | TRBD1 | - | TRBV6-1 | CASSGQGFGEAFF | TGTGCCAGCAGTGGACAGGGGTTTGGTGAAGCTTTCTTT
TRBJ2-1 | TRBD2 | - | TRBV7-8 | CASSLSSGVYNEQFF | TGTGCCAGCAGCTTATCCAGCGGGGTATACAATGAGCAGTTCTTC
TRBJ1-2 | - | - | TRBV7-2 | CASSSQSYGYTF | TGTGCCAGCAGCTCCCAATCCTATGGCTACACCTTC
TRBJ2-7 | - | - | TRBV6-1 | CASSVTDQDFYEQYF | TGTGCCAGCAGTGTGACAGACCAGGATTTTTACGAGCAGTACTTC
TRBJ2-2 | TRBD1 | - | TRBV27 | CASSSTGQGAPWLSTGELFF | TGTGCCAGCAGTTCAACGGGACAGGGCGCGCCGTGGTTGAGCACCGGGGAGCTGTTTTTT
TRBJ2-5 | - | - | TRBV6-5 | CATGPGEETQYF | TGTGCCACCGGGCCCGGGGAAGAGACCCAGTACTTC
TRBJ2-3 | - | - | TRBV6-5 | CASRLIGGNTDTQYF | TGTGCCAGCAGACTAATTGGAGGAAACACAGATACGCAGTATTTT
TRBJ1-5 | - | - | TRBV5-1 | CASSLGGQGSNQPQHF | TGCGCCAGCAGCTTGGGGGGTCAAGGGTCCAATCAGCCCCAGCATTTT
TRBJ2-6 | - | - | TRBV7-2 | CASSLVGVTGANVLTF | TGTGCCAGCAGCTTAGTCGGGGTCACTGGGGCCAACGTCCTGACTTTC
TRBJ2-5 | TRBD1 | once | TRBV2 | CASSEWDSQETQYF | TGTGCCAGCAGTGAATGGGACAGCCAAGAGACCCAGTACTTC
TRBJ2-7 | - | - | TRBV15 | CATSRDRATGENEQYF | TGTGCCACCAGCAGAGATAGGGCGACGGGGGAGAACGAGCAGTACTTC
TRBJ2-1 | - | - | TRBV12-5 | CASGSRYNEQFF | TGTGCTAGTGGTTCCCGGTACAATGAGCAGTTCTTC
TRBJ1-4 | - | - | TRBV9 | CASSANQKGNEKLFF | TGTGCCAGCAGCGCCAACCAAAAAGGGAATGAAAAACTGTTTTTT
TRBJ2-2 | - | - | TRBV11-3 | CASSSDRNTGELFF | TGTGCCAGCAGCTCAGACAGAAACACCGGGGAGCTGTTTTTT
TRBJ1-2 | - | - | TRBV6-4 | CARAQVNYGYTF | TGTGCCAGGGCACAGGTTAACTATGGCTACACCTTC
TRBJ1-4 | TRBD1 | - | TRBV4-1 | CASSRGTGPTNEKLFF | TGCGCCAGCAGCCGAGGGACAGGGCCAACTAATGAAAAACTGTTTTTT
TRBJ2-7 | - | - | TRBV4-1 | CASSQRSRDSYEQYF | TGCGCCAGCAGCCAAAGAAGCAGGGACTCCTACGAGCAGTACTTC
TRBJ2-5 | - | - | TRBV5-4 | CASSSPRDGGQETQYF | TGTGCCAGCAGCTCCCCACGGGACGGGGGTCAAGAGACCCAGTACTTC
TRBJ1-1 | - | - | TRBV9 | CASSTQGNTEAFF | TGTGCCAGCAGCACCCAGGGGAACACTGAAGCTTTCTTT
TRBJ2-6 | - | - | TRBV6-4 | CASSDSSLGGGSAGANVLTF | TGTGCCAGCAGTGACTCGAGTTTAGGGGGGGGCTCTGCTGGGGCCAACGTCCTGACTTTC
TRBJ1-4 | TRBD1 | - | TRBV11-2 | CASSLVETGRGEKLFF | TGTGCCAGCAGCTTAGTTGAGACAGGGCGAGGGGAAAAACTGTTTTTT
TRBJ1-4 | - | - | TRBV6-1 | CASSEPGPTNEKLFF | TGTGCCAGCAGTGAGCCGGGACCAACTAATGAAAAACTGTTTTTT
TRBJ2-4 | TRBD1 | - | TRBV6-6 | CASSYAGQGAKNIQYF | TGTGCCAGCAGTTACGCGGGACAGGGGGCCAAAAACATTCAGTACTTC
TRBJ1-5 | TRBD1 | - | TRBV10-3 | CAISEGGGDNQPQHF | TGTGCCATCAGTGAAGGGGGCGGTGACAATCAGCCCCAGCATTTT
TRBJ1-2 | TRBD1 | - | TRBV6-5 | CASSWDSSLYGYTF | TGTGCCAGCAGTTGGGACAGTTCCCTCTATGGCTACACCTTC
TRBJ1-3 | TRBD1 | - | TRBV7-2 | CASSPRQGGSGNTIYF | TGTGCCAGCAGCCCTCGACAGGGAGGGTCTGGAAACACCATATATTTT
TRBJ1-6 | - | - | TRBV9 | CASSVSGGAPDNSPLHF | TGTGCCAGCAGCGTAAGTGGTGGGGCCCCTGACAATTCACCCCTCCACTTT
TRBJ1-4 | - | - | TRBV6-6 | CASSYSRGGEKLFF | TGTGCCAGCAGTTACTCACGAGGGGGAGAAAAACTGTTTTTT